Presented here are 3 T cell receptor beta chains from one specimen sequenced in a study of CD8 T cells in ankylosing spondylitis. Study conclusions and caveats: Ankylosing spondylitis blood appeared to be characterized by a TCR beta motif of eight highly homologous variants.

No cognate antigen is known for these TCRs. One entry per CDR3 protein, called by TCRdb with MiXCR from the 5' RACE reads. The data show some 800,000 distinct CDR3 sequences, with 12% seen just once and 0.45% to 0.6% held by the top ten. Sample: blood, either unsorted or a sorted T cell fraction (not recorded which). All receptors come from a male donor with ankylosing spondylitis.

The genes are TRBV30 and TRBJ2-3; 7 bases align to TRBD1. The CDR3 runs 15 residues. V dropped 4 bases and J dropped 0; count of bases not matched to a gene: 7. Per germline, CDR1 GTSNPN and CDR2 SVGIG (reference sequence). CDR3 nucleotide sequence: TGTGCCTGGAAGCTCGGACAGGCTAGCACAGATACGCAGTATTTT. This codes for CAWKLGQASTDTQYF. The variable domain in full, completed from reference TRBV30 and TRBJ2-3, reads SQTIHQWPATLVQPVGSPLSLECTVEGTSNPNLYWYRQAAGRGLQLLFYSVGIGQISSEVPQNLSASRPQDRQFILSSKKLLLSDSGFYLCAWKLGQASTDTQYFGPGTRLTVL.

This sequence joins TRBV5-2 and TRBJ2-5; TRBD2, the table's D call, was not compared with the DNA. TRBV5-2 is deemed a pseudogene. The CDR3 totals 13 residues. The CDR3 is CARGPGHQETQYF. In DNA form, the CDR3 reads TGTGCCAGGGGCCCCGGGCACCAAGAGACCCAGTACTTC.

The chain uses TRBV24-1 and TRBJ2-2; D possibly uses TRBD1 or TRBD2 (5 bases each). The CDR3 consists of 16 residues. Germline lookup yields CDR1 KGHDR and CDR2 SFDVKD. Between the trimmed V and J ends, which lost 3 bases and 0 bases, there was a span of 10 bases. The CDR3 DNA reads TGTGCCACCAGTGATCCCGGGACGGCGAACACCGGGGAGCTGTTTTTT. Translated: CATSDPGTANTGELFF.